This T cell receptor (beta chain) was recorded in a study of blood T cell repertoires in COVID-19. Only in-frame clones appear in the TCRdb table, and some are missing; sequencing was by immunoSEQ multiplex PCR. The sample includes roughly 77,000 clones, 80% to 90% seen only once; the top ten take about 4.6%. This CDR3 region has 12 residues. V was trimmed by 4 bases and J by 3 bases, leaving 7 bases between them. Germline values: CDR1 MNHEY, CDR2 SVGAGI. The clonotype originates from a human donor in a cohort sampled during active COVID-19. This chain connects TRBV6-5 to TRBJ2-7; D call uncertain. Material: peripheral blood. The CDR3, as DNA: TGTGCCAGCAGTTTATCGGGCTACGAGCAGTACTTC. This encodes CASSLSGYEQYF.